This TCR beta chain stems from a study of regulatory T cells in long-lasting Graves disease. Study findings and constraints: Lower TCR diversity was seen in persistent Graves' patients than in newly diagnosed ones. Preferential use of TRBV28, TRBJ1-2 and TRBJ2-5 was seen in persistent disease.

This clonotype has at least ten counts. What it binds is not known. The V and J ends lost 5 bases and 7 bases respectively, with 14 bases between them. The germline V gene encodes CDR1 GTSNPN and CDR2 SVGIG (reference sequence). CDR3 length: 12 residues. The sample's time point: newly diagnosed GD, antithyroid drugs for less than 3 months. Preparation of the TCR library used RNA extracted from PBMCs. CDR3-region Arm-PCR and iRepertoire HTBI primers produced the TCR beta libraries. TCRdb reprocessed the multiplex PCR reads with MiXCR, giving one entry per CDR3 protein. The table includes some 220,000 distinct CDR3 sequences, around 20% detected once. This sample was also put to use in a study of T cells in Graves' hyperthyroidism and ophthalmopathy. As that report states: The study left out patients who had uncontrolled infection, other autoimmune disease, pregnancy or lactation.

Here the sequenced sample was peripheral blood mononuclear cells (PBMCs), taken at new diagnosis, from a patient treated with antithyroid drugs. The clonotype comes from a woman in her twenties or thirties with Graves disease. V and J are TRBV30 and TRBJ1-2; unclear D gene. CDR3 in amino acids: CAWAPWDSGYTF. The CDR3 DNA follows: TGTGCCTGGGCACCTTGGGATTCTGGCTACACCTTC.